Listed here are 17 T cell receptor beta chains from one sample, sequenced in a study of T cells expressing NK-cell markers (dated by TCRdb to 2018 to 2020). The receptor library was made with 5' RACE. The sequencing machine was an Illumina HiSeq 2000. Reads reprocessed by TCRdb are summarized as one entry per CDR3 protein sequence, and DNA is absent. The sample table gives some 340,000 distinct CDR3 sequences. Together, the top ten hold 5.2% of the sample. Sequenced sample: blood T cells: a sorted CD56 or NKG2C T cell subset, CD4+ or CD8+ T cells, or bulk PBMC T cells (not recorded which). Receptors were obtained from a man between 18 and 69 years old in good health.

The chain couples TRBV4-2 to TRBJ2-1; there is no DNA to check the TCRdb D call of TRBD2. Per the germline V gene, CDR1 is LGHNA and CDR2 is YNFKEQ. The CDR3 sequence is 16 residues long. This chain's CDR3 is CASSQGASGGGNEQFF.

J is TRBJ2-7 and V is TRBV7-6; TCRdb designates TRBD2, a call that cannot be tested without DNA. Germline CDR1 SGHVS, CDR2 FNYEAQ. The CDR3 has 14 amino acids. The CDR3 reads CASSPSGVEYEQYF.

The chain combines TRBV7-9 with TRBJ2-2; TCRdb outputs TRBD1, but without DNA this stays unchecked. The CDR3 is made up of 15 amino acids. Germline V gene lookup returns CDR1 SEHNR and CDR2 FQNEAQ (reference sequence). CDR3 amino acids: CATPRKTGNTGELFF.

V and J are TRBV7-9 and TRBJ1-3. The germline V gene has CDR1 SEHNR and CDR2 FQNEAQ (reference sequence). This CDR3 has 15 residues. The CDR3 reads CASSPRDFSGNTIYF.

The chain joins TRBV6-2 or TRBV6-3 to TRBJ2-1. The CDR3 spans 14 residues. The germline CDR1 and CDR2 sequences are MNHEY and SVGEGT. CDR3 region: CASIDPSLNHEQFF.

CDR3 residues: CASSPRGQTYMFF. The rearrangement joins TRBV6-6 to TRBJ1-4; the TCRdb D gene call, TRBD1, has no DNA to confirm it. This CDR3 spans 13 amino acids. Germline CDR1 reads MNHNY; CDR2 reads SVGAGI (reference sequence).

The V call is TRBV7-2, the J call TRBJ2-7; TCRdb's D gene call, TRBD2, goes unchecked for lack of DNA. Germline assignment: CDR1 SGHTA and CDR2 FQGNSA. This CDR3 is built from 16 residues. The CDR3 reads CASSLGRGGFSYEQYF.

The chain joins TRBV19 to TRBJ2-1; TCRdb lists TRBD1, though no DNA is available to test this call. Germline lookup yields CDR1 LNHDA and CDR2 SQIVND (reference sequence). This CDR3 has 16 amino acids. CDR3 residues: CASRITGQSSYNEQFF. Full variable domain (remainder filled in from reference TRBV19 and TRBJ2-1): DGGITQSPKYLFRKEGQNVTLSCEQNLNHDAMYWYRQDPGQGLRLIYYSQIVNDFQKGDIAEGYSVSREKKESFPLTVTSAQKNPTAFYLCASRITGQSSYNEQFFGPGTRLTVL.

The V gene is TRBV12-3 or TRBV12-4, the J gene TRBJ2-5. CDR3 length: 15 amino acids. CDR3 in amino acids: CASILHRTGQETQYF.

V gene TRBV10-3 combines with J gene TRBJ1-1; TCRdb outputs TRBD1, but without DNA this stays unchecked. Per germline, CDR1 ENHRY and CDR2 SYGVKD. CDR3 length: 13 residues. The CDR3 spells CAISRGLNTEAFF.

V is TRBV18 and J is TRBJ1-1; TCRdb lists TRBD1, though no DNA is available to test this call. The CDR3 is 14 amino acids. CDR1 is KGHSH, CDR2 LQKENI, per germline. CDR3 region: CASSSDRGLKEAFF.

The chain employs TRBV5-1 and TRBJ2-3; the D call of TRBD1 rests on TCRdb alone, since no DNA is present to check it. CDR1 and CDR2 (germline): SGHRS, YFSETQ. The CDR3 is 16 amino acids. CDR3 residues: CASSSNPGLALNTQYF.

The V and J genes are TRBV6-5 and TRBJ1-2. This CDR3 is built from 16 residues. Per germline, CDR1 MNHEY and CDR2 SVGAGI. CDR3 sequence reads: CASSYVPAPRGKGYTF.

V is TRBV19 and J is TRBJ1-2. Germline CDR1 and CDR2: LNHDA and SQIVND (reference sequence). The CDR3 contains 13 residues. The CDR3 reads CASNGQGGARYTF.

The CDR3 loop is CASSVLWTGGKDSPLHF. The chain joins TRBV9 to TRBJ1-6; TCRdb outputs TRBD1, but without DNA this stays unchecked. CDR1 and CDR2 from the germline V gene are SGDLS and YYNGEE. The CDR3 is 17 amino acids.

The rearrangement uses TRBV7-2 and TRBJ2-3; TCRdb designates TRBD2, a call that cannot be tested without DNA. The CDR3 spans 16 residues. Germline CDR1 reads SGHTA; CDR2 reads FQGNSA. CDR3 amino acids: CASSSERGTSTDTQYF.

The rearrangement joins TRBV4-2 to TRBJ2-6. Germline V lookup: CDR1 LGHNA, CDR2 YNFKEQ. The CDR3 contains 15 residues. The CDR3 region is CASSQDFWGANVLTF.